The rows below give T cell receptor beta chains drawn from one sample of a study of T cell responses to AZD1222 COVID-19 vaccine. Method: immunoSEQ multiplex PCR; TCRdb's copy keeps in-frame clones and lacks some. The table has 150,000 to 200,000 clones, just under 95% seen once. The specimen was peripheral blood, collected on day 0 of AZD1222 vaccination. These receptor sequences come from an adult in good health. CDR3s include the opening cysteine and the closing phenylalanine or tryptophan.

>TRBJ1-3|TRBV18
CASSPGYSPSGNTIYF
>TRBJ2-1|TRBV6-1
CASSEGLTNEQFF
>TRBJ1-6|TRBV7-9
CASLGDGASKSPLHF
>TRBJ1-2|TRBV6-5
CASRPPGSYGYTF
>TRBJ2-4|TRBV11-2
CASSPGGAGNIQYF
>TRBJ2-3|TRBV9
CASSVGTSGGFNTQYF
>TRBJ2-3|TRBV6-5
CASRRNSLTDTQYF
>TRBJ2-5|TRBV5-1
CASSSTGRETQYF
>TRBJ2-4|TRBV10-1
CASSDSLAKNIQYF
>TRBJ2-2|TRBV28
CASSSRRWELFF
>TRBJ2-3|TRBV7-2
CASSKGDFSTDTQYF
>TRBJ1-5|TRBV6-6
CASRYLGDQPQHF